The rows below give T cell receptor beta chains drawn from one sample of a study of T cells after yellow fever vaccination. Using its own MiXCR run on the 5' RACE reads, TCRdb lists one record per CDR3 protein. The repertoire holds about 340,000 distinct CDR3 sequences, with around an eighth as singletons. The source material was CD4+ T cells sorted from PBMCs, sampled 15 days after the yellow fever booster vaccination. The receptor source for this set is a man aged 18 to 29 who received the YFV17D yellow fever vaccine. Both conserved end residues are trimmed from each CDR3.

j_call: TRBJ1-4; v_call: TRBV2; cdr3_aa: ASRRNGGAEKLF
j_call: TRBJ2-3; v_call: TRBV25-1; cdr3_aa: ASSALGGTPYSTDTQY
j_call: TRBJ1-5; v_call: TRBV10-3; cdr3_aa: AISDYSNQPQH
j_call: TRBJ2-3; v_call: TRBV20-1; cdr3_aa: SARDGRSDTQY
j_call: TRBJ1-2; v_call: TRBV27; cdr3_aa: ASSLSGREGYT
j_call: TRBJ2-1; v_call: TRBV5-5; cdr3_aa: ASSLAVGLSYNEQF
j_call: TRBJ2-5; v_call: TRBV4-1; cdr3_aa: ASSQVREGETQY
j_call: TRBJ2-1; v_call: TRBV2; cdr3_aa: ASSEQGVGSEQF
j_call: TRBJ2-5; v_call: TRBV3-1; cdr3_aa: ASSLDGRRETQY
j_call: TRBJ2-7; v_call: TRBV6-6; cdr3_aa: ASSYARVGNEQY
j_call: TRBJ1-4; v_call: TRBV7-9; cdr3_aa: ASSPQGAHEKLF
j_call: TRBJ2-6; v_call: TRBV20-1; cdr3_aa: SAPRLGILDGANVLT
j_call: TRBJ1-2; v_call: TRBV6-6; cdr3_aa: ASSYVTGYT
j_call: TRBJ2-4; v_call: TRBV12-3/TRBV12-4; cdr3_aa: ASRPGLAKNIQY
j_call: TRBJ2-2; v_call: TRBV4-2; cdr3_aa: ASSPTGQMTGELF
j_call: TRBJ1-2; v_call: TRBV20-1; cdr3_aa: SVRTTGGYNGYT
j_call: TRBJ1-1; v_call: TRBV2; cdr3_aa: ASSEGRGTEAF
j_call: TRBJ1-1; v_call: TRBV14; cdr3_aa: ASSRQWNTEAF
j_call: TRBJ1-2; v_call: TRBV4-2; cdr3_aa: ASSQEPAGGLGGYT
j_call: TRBJ2-5; v_call: TRBV7-2; cdr3_aa: ASSARVAGGGKETQY
j_call: TRBJ2-5; v_call: TRBV5-1; cdr3_aa: ASSRTTQETQY
j_call: TRBJ2-4; v_call: TRBV4-2; cdr3_aa: ASSQGGSLETAKNIQY
j_call: TRBJ2-7; v_call: TRBV7-3; cdr3_aa: ASSLSAGAERY
j_call: TRBJ2-5; v_call: TRBV27; cdr3_aa: ASSRRTGGLQETQY
j_call: TRBJ1-1; v_call: TRBV12-3/TRBV12-4; cdr3_aa: ASSRTGYMNTEAF
j_call: TRBJ2-7; v_call: TRBV20-1; cdr3_aa: SARRQGDSEQY
j_call: TRBJ2-1; v_call: TRBV5-1; cdr3_aa: ASSWTASSYNEQF
j_call: TRBJ1-1; v_call: TRBV18; cdr3_aa: ASSPRQLGMTEAF
j_call: TRBJ1-5; v_call: TRBV6-1; cdr3_aa: ASSQDTQH
j_call: TRBJ1-3; v_call: TRBV20-1; cdr3_aa: SANRVDGNTIY
j_call: TRBJ1-3; v_call: TRBV7-9; cdr3_aa: ASSPLNSGNTIY
j_call: TRBJ1-2; v_call: TRBV5-6; cdr3_aa: ASSFTSYGYT
j_call: TRBJ1-2; v_call: TRBV4-1; cdr3_aa: ASSPTPGHTNYGYT
j_call: TRBJ2-3; v_call: TRBV5-1; cdr3_aa: ASSPAGHTQY
j_call: TRBJ1-1; v_call: TRBV5-4; cdr3_aa: ASSLPRQTHTEAF
j_call: TRBJ2-7; v_call: TRBV10-2; cdr3_aa: ASSAPRLGYEQY
j_call: TRBJ2-3; v_call: TRBV3-1; cdr3_aa: ASSQGTTALNTQY
j_call: TRBJ1-1; v_call: TRBV20-1; cdr3_aa: SAQRDSNTEAF
j_call: TRBJ1-6; v_call: TRBV20-1; cdr3_aa: STSTTYNSPLH
j_call: TRBJ1-1; v_call: TRBV29-1; cdr3_aa: SVKQTNTEAF
j_call: TRBJ2-7; v_call: TRBV6-5; cdr3_aa: ASSYSMGLEQY
j_call: TRBJ1-2; v_call: TRBV7-2; cdr3_aa: ASSLVWGDYGYT
j_call: TRBJ1-1; v_call: TRBV5-1; cdr3_aa: ASSLAPGTTEAF